Listed below are T cell receptor beta chains from one sample, sequenced in a study of CD8 T cells in ankylosing spondylitis. TCRdb re-analysed the 5' RACE reads in MiXCR, keeping a single row per CDR3 protein. The profile shows some 150,000 distinct CDR3 sequences, roughly an eighth of them singletons. The material sequenced was blood, either unsorted or a sorted T cell fraction (not recorded which). The origin of the receptors is a female donor with ankylosing spondylitis or in good health (not recorded which). Each CDR3 is given with its conserved first and last residue. Size tells how often a clone was seen (once, few, many) or the class of an expanded clone, and some rows leave it out.

v_gene: TRBV28; abundance: many; j_gene: TRBJ2-5; CDR3aa: CASSPGGRQTQYF
v_gene: TRBV20-1; abundance: many; j_gene: TRBJ2-3; CDR3aa: CSAREGQAPLYF
v_gene: TRBV5-1; abundance: -; j_gene: TRBJ2-1; CDR3aa: CASSFNGLYNEQFF
v_gene: TRBV2; abundance: many; j_gene: TRBJ2-1; CDR3aa: CASSVIVWDEQFF
v_gene: TRBV7-9; abundance: -; j_gene: TRBJ1-4; CDR3aa: CASAWGPGEKLLF
v_gene: TRBV12-3/TRBV12-4; abundance: many; j_gene: TRBJ1-1; CDR3aa: CASSFATAWGMNTEAFF
v_gene: TRBV20-1; abundance: few; j_gene: TRBJ2-3; CDR3aa: CSARVGQPDTQYF
v_gene: TRBV11-2; abundance: many; j_gene: TRBJ1-5; CDR3aa: CASSLDGYPREPQHF
v_gene: TRBV6-5; abundance: many; j_gene: TRBJ1-4; CDR3aa: CASSYSSGTNEKLFF
v_gene: TRBV6-1; abundance: many; j_gene: TRBJ2-7; CDR3aa: CASSVARGAYEQYF
v_gene: TRBV20-1; abundance: many; j_gene: TRBJ2-3; CDR3aa: CSALDLAGNTQYF
v_gene: TRBV5-1; abundance: many; j_gene: TRBJ1-6; CDR3aa: CASSWGTGDSPLHF
v_gene: TRBV11-2; abundance: many; j_gene: TRBJ2-5; CDR3aa: CASSKSFQETQYF
v_gene: TRBV28; abundance: many; j_gene: TRBJ2-7; CDR3aa: CASSFRAHYEQYF
v_gene: TRBV5-1; abundance: many; j_gene: TRBJ1-6; CDR3aa: CASSLAVGGRDLHF
v_gene: TRBV5-6; abundance: many; j_gene: TRBJ2-7; CDR3aa: CASSLVGLAGGMEQYF
v_gene: TRBV5-1; abundance: many; j_gene: TRBJ1-2; CDR3aa: CASSLDLARGYTF
v_gene: TRBV10-2; abundance: many; j_gene: TRBJ2-4; CDR3aa: CASDRGEDKNIQYF
v_gene: TRBV12-3/TRBV12-4; abundance: many; j_gene: TRBJ2-5; CDR3aa: CASSLTAGGKTQYF
v_gene: TRBV18; abundance: many; j_gene: TRBJ1-1; CDR3aa: CASSPQGLEGAFF
v_gene: TRBV14; abundance: many; j_gene: TRBJ1-5; CDR3aa: CASSQDKQEWVSSVGHPQHF
v_gene: TRBV6-5; abundance: many; j_gene: TRBJ2-3; CDR3aa: CASRPGLAGIDTQYF
v_gene: TRBV6-1; abundance: many; j_gene: TRBJ2-7; CDR3aa: CASSVFKSYEQYF
v_gene: TRBV24-1; abundance: many; j_gene: TRBJ2-2; CDR3aa: CATGTGSLTGELFF
v_gene: TRBV24-1; abundance: many; j_gene: TRBJ2-2; CDR3aa: CATSDPTGDTGELFF
v_gene: TRBV20-1; abundance: many; j_gene: TRBJ1-1; CDR3aa: CSASSIWGQSLFEAFF
v_gene: TRBV7-8; abundance: many; j_gene: TRBJ2-1; CDR3aa: CASSLALRLSYNEQFF
v_gene: TRBV7-2; abundance: many; j_gene: TRBJ2-7; CDR3aa: CASSPGIYEQYF
v_gene: TRBV28; abundance: -; j_gene: TRBJ2-7; CDR3aa: CASNLPSSVYEQYF
v_gene: TRBV5-8; abundance: many; j_gene: TRBJ2-4; CDR3aa: CASSLTVNIQYF
v_gene: TRBV7-6; abundance: many; j_gene: TRBJ2-7; CDR3aa: CASSLVGTDPAYEQYF
v_gene: TRBV29-1; abundance: many; j_gene: TRBJ2-1; CDR3aa: CSAPPGRVYNEQFF
v_gene: TRBV20-1; abundance: -; j_gene: TRBJ2-1; CDR3aa: CSALEGRDEQFF
v_gene: TRBV12-3/TRBV12-4; abundance: many; j_gene: TRBJ2-1; CDR3aa: CASSPGTPNEQFF
v_gene: TRBV29-1; abundance: -; j_gene: TRBJ2-2; CDR3aa: CSVMGLAHNTGELFF
v_gene: TRBV20-1; abundance: many; j_gene: TRBJ1-5; CDR3aa: CSARDGGGHRDSNQPQHF
v_gene: TRBV28; abundance: few; j_gene: TRBJ2-5; CDR3aa: CASSFPEQETQYF